The 17 T cell receptor beta chains given below trace back to one sample, sequenced in a study of shared clonotypes between healthy human individuals. Data came from immunoSEQ multiplex PCR; TCRdb stores just in-frame clones and leaves some out. This table holds about 450,000 clones, 65% to 80% found once. The sequenced sample was PBMCs. These receptors all stem from a woman between 40 and 50 years old in good health. Some clones in this sample may be carry-over from other donors' samples.

The DNA of the CDR3 is TGCGCCAGCAGCCAAGTTACCTGGCGGGAGCTGGCTAAAGAGACCCAGTACTTC. Translation gives CASSQVTWRELAKETQYF. This sequence joins TRBV4-3 and TRBJ2-5; 7 bases are shared with TRBD2. The CDR3 loop spans 18 amino acids. V was pared by 1 base and J by 3 bases, with 14 bases of the junction left unmatched. CDR1 and CDR2 (germline): LGHNA, YSLEER.

This clone has a single count. This chain uses TRBV7-9 with TRBJ2-1, with 11 bases lining up with TRBD2. Germline-derived CDR1 and CDR2 are SEHNR and FQNEAQ (reference sequence). The length of the CDR3 is 16 residues. J lost 6 bases, V lost 1 base, and 5 bases had no gene match. The CDR3 DNA reads TGTGCCAGCAGCTTAGGGCTAGCGGGAGGTTCCAATGAGCAGTTCTTC. Its translation is CASSLGLAGGSNEQFF.

With respect to this clone: Other DNA sequences in this sample translate to the same CDR3. The chain is built from TRBV6-6 and TRBJ2-5; D is undetermined. The CDR3 has 12 amino acids. Germline CDR1 is MNHNY and CDR2 is SVGAGI (reference sequence). V lost 3 bases and J 5 bases, leaving 7 bases between the germline ends. The CDR3, as DNA: TGTGCCAGCAGTTATTCTCGGGAGACCCAGTACTTC. This translates into CASSYSRETQYF.

In its sample, this clone was seen many times. The chain employs TRBV7-9 and TRBJ2-6; perhaps TRBD2 as D (6 bases). Between the trimmed V and J ends, which lost 11 bases and 4 bases, there was a span of 27 bases. There are 18 residues in the CDR3. CDR1 and CDR2 from the germline V gene are SEHNR and FQNEAQ (reference sequence). CDR3 nucleotide sequence: TGTGCCGCGGGGTCACGGGTTGCGGAGTCCCCCGGGGCCAACGTCCTGACTTTC. It is translated as CAAGSRVAESPGANVLTF.

The V gene is TRBV29-1, the J gene TRBJ2-7, with 7 bases aligning to TRBD2. The CDR3 sequence is 14 residues long. Germline V CDR1 and CDR2: SQVTM, ANQGSEA. Trimming cost V 4 bases and J 3 bases; bases outside gene matches: 9. The CDR3 DNA reads TGCAGCGTTGGGGAATGGGGACTAAACTACGAGCAGTACTTC. Its translation: CSVGEWGLNYEQYF.

The gene calls are TRBV28 and TRBJ1-5; a possible D gene is TRBD1 (6 bases). The V end lost 1 base, the J end lost 1 base, and 14 bases lay between the germline ends. Germline V lookup: CDR1 MDHEN, CDR2 SYDVKM. The CDR3 sequence is 17 residues long. CDR3 nucleotides: TGTGCCAGCAGTTTATCCGTTGGGGGCGAAAGCAATCAGCCCCAGCATTTT. It specifies CASSLSVGGESNQPQHF.

The genes are TRBV11-2 and TRBJ2-1; TRBD2 might be the D (7 bases). This CDR3 has 15 residues. Trimming took off 5 bases at V and 4 bases at J, with 15 bases between the two ends. Germline CDR1 SGHAT, CDR2 FQNNGV. The CDR3 sequence: CASSPGGGGYNEQFF. CDR3 DNA: TGTGCCAGCAGCCCGGGAGGAGGGGGTTACAATGAGCAGTTCTTC.

V gene TRBV4-2 combines with J gene TRBJ2-1; D not resolved. V lost 5 bases and J lost 8, with 13 bases in between. Germline V CDR1 and CDR2: LGHNA, YNFKEQ. The CDR3 is 13 amino acids. The CDR3 DNA follows: TGTGCCAGCAGCGCACCCCAAGTCCATGAGCAGTTCTTC. It translates to CASSAPQVHEQFF.

The chain has TRBV10-2 and TRBJ2-7, with a weak D call TRBD2 (5 bases). From germline, CDR1 is WSHSY and CDR2 SAAADI. This CDR3 region has 16 residues. V was clipped by 0 bases and J by 3 bases, with 15 bases between them. Here the CDR3 reads CASSESNRGFNYEQYF. The CDR3 DNA reads TGCGCCAGCAGTGAGTCGAATCGGGGATTTAACTACGAGCAGTACTTC.

The chain uses TRBV27 and TRBJ2-7, with 16 positions matching TRBD2. CDR3 length equals 19 residues. The junction had 22 bases not matched to a gene; V was cut back by 6 bases and J by 11 bases. Germline assignment: CDR1 MNHEY and CDR2 SMNVEV (reference sequence). The CDR3: CASRNADSLGLAGGLIEYF. CDR3 DNA sequence: TGTGCCAGCAGAAACGCGGACTCCCTGGGACTAGCGGGAGGGTTGATCGAGTACTTC.

A single count supports this clone. CDR3 nucleotides: TGTGCCAGCAGCGTAGGCGCCTTAGCGGGATACGAGCAGTACTTC. Its translation: CASSVGALAGYEQYF. The chain is built from TRBV9 and TRBJ2-7, with 8 bases fitting TRBD2. This CDR3 has 15 amino acids. In germline, CDR1 is SGDLS, CDR2 YYNGEE. V lost 0 bases and J lost 4; bases outside the gene matches: 6.

This chain links TRBV28 with TRBJ2-5, with 8 bases lining up with TRBD2. This CDR3 has 16 amino acids. V lost 5 bases, J lost 3 bases, and 11 bases stayed unmatched. Germline CDR1 is MDHEN and CDR2 is SYDVKM. DNA of the CDR3: TGTGCCAGCAGTCCCCCCCAGCGGGAGTTGGAAGAGACCCAGTACTTC. This encodes CASSPPQRELEETQYF. The full variable domain, rest sourced from reference TRBV28 and TRBJ2-5, is DVKVTQSSRYLVKRTGEKVFLECVQDMDHENMFWYRQDPGLGLRLIYFSYDVKMKEKGDIPEGYSVSREKKERFSLILESASTNQTSMYLCASSPPQRELEETQYFGPGTRLLVL.

The chain couples TRBV5-1 to TRBJ2-5; perhaps TRBD1 as D (6 bases). CDR1 and CDR2 from the germline V gene are SGHRS and YFSETQ. The V end was cut by 0 bases, the J end by 1 base, with 13 bases between. CDR3 length equals 16 residues. CDR3 nucleotide sequence: TGCGCCAGCAGCTTGGCCGGGGCAGGGGCCCAAGAGACCCAGTACTTC. It yields the protein CASSLAGAGAQETQYF.

Many counts were recorded for this clone. This chain joins TRBV6-4 and TRBJ2-2, with a possible D match to TRBD2 (5 bases). From germline, CDR1 is MRHNA and CDR2 SNTAGT. The length of the CDR3 is 15 residues. The V and J ends lost 2 bases and 4 bases respectively, with 11 bases between them. CDR3: CASSDEGEGTGELFF. The CDR3 DNA sequence: TGTGCCAGCAGTGACGAGGGAGAGGGCACCGGGGAGCTGTTTTTT.

The CDR3 sequence: CASSLGVVSGRYTDTQYF. In DNA form, the CDR3 reads TGTGCCAGCAGCTTAGGGGTAGTTAGCGGGAGATACACAGATACGCAGTATTTT. V gene TRBV11-2 combines with J gene TRBJ2-3; 9 bases are a match to TRBD2. The V segment lost 1 base and the J segment 2 bases; nucleotides outside the gene matches: 10. This CDR3 region has 18 residues. Germline V gene data show CDR1 as SGHAT and CDR2 as FQNNGV.

V usage is TRBV7-2 and J usage is TRBJ2-5, with D perhaps assigned TRBD1 or TRBD2 (5 bases each). The V end lost 5 bases, the J end lost 6 bases, and 19 bases lay between the germline ends. Per the germline V gene, CDR1 is SGHTA and CDR2 is FQGNSA. CDR3 size: 15 residues. The CDR3, as DNA: TGTGCCAGCAGCCGGCCCAGGGTCCGGGACCAGACCCAGTACTTC. Its protein is CASSRPRVRDQTQYF.

The rearrangement links TRBV28 to TRBJ2-7, with 11 bases lining up with TRBD1. Germline V gene sequence: CDR1 MDHEN, CDR2 SYDVKM. The CDR3 contains 16 residues. Losses at the gene ends were 6 bases for V and 7 bases for J; bases not matched to a gene: 14. CDR3 DNA sequence: TGTGCCAGCAGCCTCCACTCGGGACAGGGGGTTCGTGAGCAGTACTTC. Amino acids: CASSLHSGQGVREQYF.